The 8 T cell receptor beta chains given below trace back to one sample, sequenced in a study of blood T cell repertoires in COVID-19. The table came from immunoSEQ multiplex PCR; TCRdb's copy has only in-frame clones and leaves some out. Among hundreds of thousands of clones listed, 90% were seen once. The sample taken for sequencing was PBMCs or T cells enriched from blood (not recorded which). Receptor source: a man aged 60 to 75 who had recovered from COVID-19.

The CDR3 region is CASSLGTGSYNEQFF. CDR3 in DNA: TGTGCCAGCAGCTTGGGGACAGGTTCATACAATGAGCAGTTCTTC. This chain joins TRBV5-8 and TRBJ2-1, with 7 bases fitting TRBD1. This CDR3 comprises 15 residues. With V trimmed by 0 bases and J by 4 bases, 4 bases remained unmatched. Germline values: CDR1 SGHTS, CDR2 YDEGEE.

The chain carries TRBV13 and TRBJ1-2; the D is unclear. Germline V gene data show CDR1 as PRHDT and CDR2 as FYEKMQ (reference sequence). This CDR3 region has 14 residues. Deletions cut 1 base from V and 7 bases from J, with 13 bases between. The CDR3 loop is CASSLDSARGGYTF. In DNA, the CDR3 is TGTGCCAGCAGCTTAGATTCAGCCCGGGGTGGCTACACCTTC.

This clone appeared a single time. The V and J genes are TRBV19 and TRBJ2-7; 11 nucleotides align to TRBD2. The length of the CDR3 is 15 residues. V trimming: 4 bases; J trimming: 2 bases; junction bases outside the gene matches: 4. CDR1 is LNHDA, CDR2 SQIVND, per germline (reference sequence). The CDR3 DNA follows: TGTGCCAGTAGTACAGGGACTAGCGGTACCTACGAGCAGTACTTC. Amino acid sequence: CASSTGTSGTYEQYF.

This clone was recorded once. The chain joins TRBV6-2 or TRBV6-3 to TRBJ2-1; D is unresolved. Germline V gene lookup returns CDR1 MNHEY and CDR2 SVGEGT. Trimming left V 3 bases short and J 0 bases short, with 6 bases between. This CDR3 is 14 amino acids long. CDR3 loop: CASSYHSSYNEQFF. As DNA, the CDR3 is TGTGCCAGCAGTTATCACAGCTCCTACAATGAGCAGTTCTTC.

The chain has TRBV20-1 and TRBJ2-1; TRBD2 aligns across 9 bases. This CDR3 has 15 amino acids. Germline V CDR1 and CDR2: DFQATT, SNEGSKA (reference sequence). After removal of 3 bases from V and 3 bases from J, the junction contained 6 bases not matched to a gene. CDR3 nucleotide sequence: TGCAGTGCTAGTCTGGGCGGGGGGGACTACAATGAGCAGTTCTTC. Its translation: CSASLGGGDYNEQFF.

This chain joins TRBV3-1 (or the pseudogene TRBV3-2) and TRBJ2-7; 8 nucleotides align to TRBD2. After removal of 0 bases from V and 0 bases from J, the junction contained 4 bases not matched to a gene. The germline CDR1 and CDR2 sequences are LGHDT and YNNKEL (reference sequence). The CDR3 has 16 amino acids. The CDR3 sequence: CASSQDIAGPSYEQYF. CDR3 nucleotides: TGTGCCAGCAGCCAAGATATAGCGGGGCCCTCCTACGAGCAGTACTTC.

The CDR3 nucleotides are TGTGCCTGGAGGGAGTTAGGGGGAGAGGTCTACGAGCAGTACTTC. This translates into CAWRELGGEVYEQYF. V is TRBV30 and J is TRBJ2-7; possible D gene TRBD1, 6 bases. The length of the CDR3 is 15 residues. V dropped 3 bases and J dropped 3 bases, with 18 bases sitting between them. Germline V gene data show CDR1 as GTSNPN and CDR2 as SVGIG (reference sequence).

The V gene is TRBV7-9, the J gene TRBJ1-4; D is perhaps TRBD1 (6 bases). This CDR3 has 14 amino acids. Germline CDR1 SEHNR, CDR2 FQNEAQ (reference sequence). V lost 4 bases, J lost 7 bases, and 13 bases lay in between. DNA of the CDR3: TGTGCCAGCAGCTCAGGGGCGTCCAGTGAAAAACTGTTTTTT. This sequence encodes CASSSGASSEKLFF.